One and the same sample provided the 10 T cell receptor beta chains below, sequenced in a study of blood T cell repertoires in COVID-19. Sequencing used immunoSEQ multiplex PCR; TCRdb keeps in-frame clones, though not all of them. The repertoire includes 250,000 or so clones, just under 85% of them detected once, and over 5.5% sits in the top ten. Sequenced material: peripheral blood. The receptors stem from a woman aged 55-69 years with active or convalescent COVID-19.

V is TRBV3-1 (or the pseudogene TRBV3-2) and J is TRBJ2-2, with D unclear. CDR3 length: 13 residues. Between the trimmed V and J ends, which lost 1 base and 3 bases, there was a span of 3 bases. Germline loops: CDR1 LGHDT, CDR2 YNNKEL (reference sequence). CDR3 loop: CASSQAYTGELFF. DNA for the CDR3: TGTGCCAGCAGCCAAGCATACACCGGGGAGCTGTTTTTT.

This chain uses TRBV6-1 with TRBJ1-1; 7 bases map to TRBD1. Trimming removed 2 bases from V and 4 bases from J; junction bases left unmatched: 4. The CDR3 sequence is 14 residues long. Germline V gene lookup returns CDR1 MNHNS and CDR2 SASEGT. CDR3 bases: TGTGCCAGCAGTGAATCAAGACAGGGCACTGAAGCTTTCTTT. Amino acids: CASSESRQGTEAFF.

The V gene is TRBV3-1 (or the pseudogene TRBV3-2), the J gene TRBJ2-1; 16 bases fit TRBD2. Germline V CDR1 and CDR2: LGHDT, YNNKEL (reference sequence). The CDR3 is made up of 16 amino acids. V lost 3 bases to trimming and J lost 7 bases; unmatched junction nucleotides: 3. CDR3 sequence (DNA): TGTGCCAGCAGCCAGGGACTAGCGGGAGGGTGGAATGAGCAGTTCTTC. Its protein product is CASSQGLAGGWNEQFF.

A word on this clone: At the DNA level, this CDR3 is encoded by other sequences in the same sample as well. The chain employs TRBV18 and TRBJ1-2; no clear D gene. Trimming left V 3 bases short and J 4 bases short, with 9 bases between. Germline assignment: CDR1 KGHSH and CDR2 LQKENI. This CDR3 is built from 13 residues. The CDR3 nucleotides read TGTGCCAGCTCACCCCCGGGAGGCTATGGCTACACCTTC. Amino acid sequence: CASSPPGGYGYTF. Supplemented by reference TRBV18 and TRBJ1-2, the full variable domain reads NAGVMQNPRHLVRRRGQEARLRCSPMKGHSHVYWYRQLPEEGLKFMVYLQKENIIDESGMPKERFSAEFPKEGPSILRIQQVVRGDSAAYFCASSPPGGYGYTFGSGTRLTVV.

The chain carries TRBV5-5 and TRBJ1-5, with TRBD1 identical over 7 bases. This CDR3 spans 15 amino acids. The V gene's germline CDR1 is SGHKS and CDR2 YYEKEE (reference sequence). The V and J ends lost 4 bases and 2 bases, in that order; junction bases with no gene match: 6. This CDR3 reads CASSLTGNGNQPQHF. Written as DNA, the CDR3 is TGTGCCAGCAGCCTGACAGGGAATGGCAATCAGCCCCAGCATTTT. The full variable domain, its missing parts supplied by reference TRBV5-5 and TRBJ1-5, is DAGVTQSPTHLIKTRGQQVTLRCSPISGHKSVSWYQQVLGQGPQFIFQYYEKEERGRGNFPDRFSARQFPNYSSELNVNALLLGDSALYLCASSLTGNGNQPQHFGDGTRLSIL.

The chain employs TRBV18 and TRBJ1-1, with a weak D call TRBD1 (5 bases). This CDR3 contains 14 residues. With 1 base removed from V and 6 bases from J, the gap between germline ends came to 12 bases. CDR1 is KGHSH, CDR2 LQKENI, per germline. CDR3 sequence: CASSPRGEGAEAFF. In DNA, the CDR3 is TGTGCCAGCTCACCACGAGGGGAGGGTGCTGAAGCTTTCTTT.

In this sample, this clone turned up a few times. DNA of the CDR3: TGTGCCAGCAGTTTGGACAGGCGGGCGCCCCAGCATTTT. It specifies CASSLDRRAPQHF. This chain joins TRBV27 and TRBJ1-5; 7 bases fit TRBD1. The CDR3 runs 13 residues. Germline loops: CDR1 MNHEY, CDR2 SMNVEV (reference sequence). Trimming removed 3 bases from V and 9 bases from J; junction bases left unmatched: 5.

A single count supports this clone. The chain joins TRBV6-5 to TRBJ2-3; 7 bases fit TRBD1. Trimming removed 6 bases from V and 10 bases from J; junction bases left unmatched: 7. This CDR3 is 12 amino acids long. Germline CDR1 MNHEY, CDR2 SVGAGI. The CDR3 coding sequence is TGTGCCAGCAGCCGGACAGGTAATGCGCAGTATTTT. It encodes CASSRTGNAQYF.

The chain couples TRBV29-1 to TRBJ2-7; perhaps TRBD1 as D (5 bases). Trimming shortened V by 4 bases and J by 5 bases, and 12 bases separated the two germline ends. Germline-derived CDR1 and CDR2 are SQVTM and ANQGSEA. This CDR3 is built from 12 residues. The CDR3: CSVVVRANEQYF. The CDR3 region has the DNA TGCAGCGTTGTAGTCAGGGCTAACGAGCAGTACTTC.

This clone was picked up a small number of times. A read error may produce the germline difference seen at one junction end. The chain couples TRBV9 to TRBJ1-1; D remains unclear. CDR1 and CDR2 from the germline V gene are SGDLS and YYNGEE. The CDR3 runs 12 residues. The CDR3 nucleotides read TGTGCCAGCACCAGTATGGGCAGGCCTCGAACCTTT. Its protein is CASTSMGRPRTF.